These 23 T cell receptor beta chains were all obtained from the same sample, sequenced in a study of T cells expressing NK-cell markers. Reanalyzing the 5' RACE reads, TCRdb keeps one entry per CDR3 protein, without DNA. There are roughly 430,000 distinct CDR3 sequences in the sample, with about 7.1% held by the top ten. Specimen: blood T cells: a sorted CD56 or NKG2C T cell subset, CD4+ or CD8+ T cells, or bulk PBMC T cells (not recorded which). The receptors derive from a woman between 18 and 75 years old in good health.

V gene TRBV11-2 combines with J gene TRBJ2-6; TCRdb's D call, TRBD1, is unchecked because there is no DNA. The CDR3 covers 21 residues. Germline CDR1 reads SGHAT; CDR2 reads FQNNGV. The CDR3 region is CASSSRYALDSANSGANVLTF. Combining the CDR3 with reference TRBV11-2 and TRBJ2-6 gives the whole variable domain EAGVAQSPRYKIIEKRQSVAFWCNPISGHATLYWYQQILGQGPKLLIQFQNNGVVDDSQLPKDRFSAERLKGVDSTLKIQPAKLEDSAVYLCASSSRYALDSANSGANVLTFGAGSRLTVL.

The chain links TRBV27 to TRBJ1-5; with no DNA, the TCRdb D assignment of TRBD1 cannot be verified. The CDR3 consists of 14 residues. Germline V gene data show CDR1 as MNHEY and CDR2 as SMNVEV (reference sequence). The CDR3 protein is CASSPTGGGQPQHF.

V and J are TRBV10-3 and TRBJ2-3; TCRdb gives TRBD1 as the D gene, but with no DNA this cannot be confirmed. The CDR3 has 14 amino acids. Germline lookup yields CDR1 ENHRY and CDR2 SYGVKD. The CDR3 loop is CAISVWDGEDTQYF.

The chain links TRBV24-1 to TRBJ2-3; lacking DNA, the TRBD2 call made by TCRdb goes unchecked. The CDR3 spans 17 residues. Germline V gene lookup returns CDR1 KGHDR and CDR2 SFDVKD. The CDR3: CATSEPGLAGVAATQYF.

The CDR3 loop reads CASSFRDRPTDTQYF. The rearrangement joins TRBV6-5 to TRBJ2-3; the TCRdb call, TRBD1, lacks DNA for checking. The CDR3 has 15 residues. From germline, CDR1 is MNHEY and CDR2 SVGAGI.

This chain joins TRBV20-1 and TRBJ1-1. The CDR3 is made up of 14 amino acids. Germline CDR1 is DFQATT and CDR2 is SNEGSKA (reference sequence). CDR3: CSASDGKKNTEAFF.

V usage is TRBV27 and J usage is TRBJ2-1. CDR1 MNHEY and CDR2 SMNVEV come from the germline V gene (reference sequence). CDR3 length: 15 amino acids. The CDR3: CASSFGRNPYNEQFF.

CDR3 sequence: CASSLGVRDTSYEQYF. This chain connects TRBV7-2 to TRBJ2-7; TCRdb outputs TRBD2, but without DNA this stays unchecked. Germline V CDR1 and CDR2: SGHTA, FQGNSA. CDR3 length: 16 amino acids.

The chain couples TRBV7-3 to TRBJ2-1; TCRdb names TRBD2, which stays unverified in the absence of DNA. The CDR3 has 16 amino acids. Germline V lookup: CDR1 SGHTA, CDR2 FQGTGA. CDR3 region: CASSLSPAGSYNEQFF.

The CDR3 loop reads CAISGASGLTDTQYF. The rearrangement uses TRBV10-3 and TRBJ2-3; TCRdb's D gene call, TRBD2, goes unchecked for lack of DNA. CDR1 and CDR2 (germline): ENHRY, SYGVKD. This CDR3 has 15 residues.

The rearrangement links TRBV9 to TRBJ2-7. The CDR3 contains 15 residues. Germline V gene lookup returns CDR1 SGDLS and CDR2 YYNGEE. The CDR3 spells CASSVSDRGSYEQYF.

This chain uses TRBV5-1 with TRBJ2-1; TCRdb returns TRBD1, unconfirmable since there is no DNA. This CDR3 has 14 residues. Germline assignment: CDR1 SGHRS and CDR2 YFSETQ. CDR3 residues: CASSLNGQGYEQFF.

V gene TRBV20-1 combines with J gene TRBJ2-3; absent DNA, TCRdb's TRBD2 call cannot be checked. The CDR3 is 15 residues long. From germline, CDR1 is DFQATT and CDR2 SNEGSKA (reference sequence). CDR3 amino acids: CSARWGLGAPDTQYF.

CDR3 loop: CASSRDREDPLYNEQFF. The chain combines TRBV5-1 with TRBJ2-1; as DNA is missing, the TRBD1 call by TCRdb cannot be tested. The germline CDR1 and CDR2 sequences are SGHRS and YFSETQ. The CDR3 has 17 amino acids.

The V call is TRBV20-1, the J call TRBJ2-5; TCRdb designates TRBD1, a call that cannot be tested without DNA. CDR3 length equals 12 residues. Germline V gene lookup returns CDR1 DFQATT and CDR2 SNEGSKA (reference sequence). The CDR3 sequence: CSARMGGETQYF.

The J gene is TRBJ2-7, the V gene TRBV6-2 or TRBV6-3. The CDR3 runs 15 residues. In germline, CDR1 is MNHEY, CDR2 SVGEGT. The CDR3 protein is CASSYSSKLIYEQYF.

The CDR3 protein is CASSFSGTEAFF. This chain connects TRBV5-1 to TRBJ1-1. Germline V gene lookup returns CDR1 SGHRS and CDR2 YFSETQ. The CDR3 is made up of 12 amino acids.

The chain employs TRBV27 and TRBJ2-3; without DNA, the TCRdb call of TRBD1 cannot be checked. Germline V lookup: CDR1 MNHEY, CDR2 SMNVEV (reference sequence). The CDR3 has 14 amino acids. This CDR3 is CASSSSGVTDTQYF.

This rearrangement joins TRBV29-1 to TRBJ1-2; the D gene TCRdb calls, TRBD1, cannot be checked with no DNA. The length of the CDR3 is 13 residues. Germline V gene sequence: CDR1 SQVTM, CDR2 ANQGSEA. The CDR3 here is CSVNSRGDYGYTF.

The V and J genes are TRBV20-1 and TRBJ1-1; TCRdb picks TRBD1, but there is no DNA to check that call. The CDR3 is 14 amino acids. Germline CDR1 reads DFQATT; CDR2 reads SNEGSKA (reference sequence). CDR3 residues: CSARDQQDFSEAFF.

The rearrangement links TRBV12-3 or TRBV12-4 to TRBJ2-2; TCRdb gives TRBD1 as the D gene, but with no DNA this cannot be confirmed. This CDR3 is 15 amino acids long. The CDR3 loop reads CASIHGTDNTGELFF.

J is TRBJ2-1 and V is TRBV28; the D call from TCRdb, TRBD2, cannot be confirmed without DNA. Germline loops: CDR1 MDHEN, CDR2 SYDVKM. This CDR3 has 15 residues. CDR3 in amino acids: CASSSPGLALNEQFF.

The gene calls are TRBV2 and TRBJ2-1. CDR3 length equals 12 residues. The germline gives CDR1 SNHLY, CDR2 FYNNEI. The CDR3 spells CASSEMAFEQFF.